These 5 T cell receptor beta chains share one sample of origin, sequenced in a study of blood T cell repertoires in COVID-19. Profiled with immunoSEQ multiplex PCR; TCRdb holds only in-frame clones, not every one. The table lists almost 250,000 clones, approximately 85% of them singletons, with around 10% in the top ten. What was sequenced was PBMCs or T cells enriched from blood (not recorded which). These receptors all come from a woman between 45 and 60 years old with acute COVID-19.

This clone was detected only a few times. This sequence joins TRBV5-1 and TRBJ2-7; possibly TRBD1 for D (6 bases). From germline, CDR1 is SGHRS and CDR2 YFSETQ. V lost 4 bases to trimming and J lost 3 bases, with 26 bases between them. The CDR3 loop spans 18 amino acids. The CDR3 here is CASSAEPLGAVSIYEQYF. The CDR3 DNA reads as TGCGCCAGCAGCGCGGAGCCGTTGGGGGCCGTCTCTATCTACGAGCAGTACTTC.

V and J are TRBV7-9 and TRBJ2-1; D may be TRBD2 (5 bases). In germline, CDR1 is SEHNR, CDR2 FQNEAQ (reference sequence). V gave up 1 base and J gave up 4 bases, with 5 bases separating them. This CDR3 comprises 13 residues. The CDR3 DNA reads as TGTGCCAGCAGCTTAGGGACTTACAATGAGCAGTTCTTC. Protein: CASSLGTYNEQFF.

J is TRBJ1-4 and V is TRBV4-2; maybe TRBD1 (6 bases). This CDR3 has 18 amino acids. Germline V lookup: CDR1 LGHNA, CDR2 YNFKEQ. V was pared by 0 bases and J by 8 bases, with 22 bases between. The CDR3 nucleotides read TGTGCCAGCAGCCAAGATTGGGGGCTGGTGGGGTCCTCAGAAAAACTGTTTTTT. Its protein product is CASSQDWGLVGSSEKLFF.

This clone turned up a few times. The chain recombines TRBV29-1 with TRBJ1-2; tentatively, D is TRBD1 (6 bases). V lost 5 bases to trimming and J lost 6 bases, with 10 bases between them. The germline V gene encodes CDR1 SQVTM and CDR2 ANQGSEA. The CDR3 has 11 residues. Written as DNA, the CDR3 is TGCAGCGTTAGAACAGGGCATGGCTACACCTTC. Amino acids: CSVRTGHGYTF.

The rearrangement uses TRBV19 and TRBJ2-6; D is uncertain. V lost 1 base and J lost 1, with 5 bases in between. CDR3 size: 15 residues. Germline-derived CDR1 and CDR2 are LNHDA and SQIVND (reference sequence). The CDR3 loop reads CASSIGGSGANVLTF. The CDR3 coding sequence is TGTGCCAGTAGTATAGGCGGTTCTGGGGCCAACGTCCTGACTTTC.